Listed below are T cell receptor beta chains from one sample, sequenced in a study of shared clonotypes between healthy human individuals. Measured with immunoSEQ multiplex PCR; TCRdb has only the in-frame clones, and not every one. The sample includes hundreds of thousands of clones, roughly 95% of them seen just once. The sequenced material came from naive CD8+ T cells sorted from blood. Receptor source: a woman aged 25 to 39 in good health. Both conserved end residues are part of each CDR3. The order of the fields is clone size, V gene, J gene, D gene, CDR3 protein, CDR3 DNA. A D gene is named only where the DNA matches it firmly. Size tells how often a clone was seen (once, few, many) or the class of an expanded clone, and some rows leave it out.

abundance: -; v_gene: TRBV28; j_gene: TRBJ2-1; d_gene: -; CDR3aa: CASRGRYNEQFF; CDR3nt: TGTGCCAGCAGAGGGAGATACAATGAGCAGTTCTTC
abundance: -; v_gene: TRBV27; j_gene: TRBJ2-5; d_gene: -; CDR3aa: CASSLSSTLAGQETQYF; CDR3nt: TGTGCCAGCAGTTTATCTTCGACTCTTGCGGGGCAAGAGACCCAGTACTTC
abundance: once; v_gene: TRBV6-6; j_gene: TRBJ2-1; d_gene: -; CDR3aa: CASSSPMNEQFF; CDR3nt: TGTGCCAGCAGCTCACCCATGAATGAGCAGTTCTTC
abundance: once; v_gene: TRBV19; j_gene: TRBJ2-5; d_gene: TRBD2; CDR3aa: CASSELAGLETQYF; CDR3nt: TGTGCCAGTAGTGAACTAGCGGGGCTAGAGACCCAGTACTTC
abundance: -; v_gene: TRBV5-6; j_gene: TRBJ1-6; d_gene: -; CDR3aa: CASSLDLRGPPLHF; CDR3nt: TGTGCCAGCAGCTTGGACCTCAGGGGTCCACCCCTCCACTTT
abundance: -; v_gene: TRBV9; j_gene: TRBJ2-1; d_gene: TRBD2; CDR3aa: CASSDGTSGDTYNEQFF; CDR3nt: TGTGCCAGCAGCGACGGGACTAGCGGGGATACCTACAATGAGCAGTTCTTC
abundance: -; v_gene: TRBV27; j_gene: TRBJ2-1; d_gene: TRBD2; CDR3aa: CASSLAGNWNEQFF; CDR3nt: TGTGCCAGCAGTCTAGCGGGAAATTGGAATGAGCAGTTCTTC
abundance: -; v_gene: TRBV4-1; j_gene: TRBJ1-2; d_gene: TRBD1; CDR3aa: CASSDGTGGLYGYTF; CDR3nt: TGCGCCAGCAGCGATGGGACAGGGGGTCTCTATGGCTACACCTTC
abundance: -; v_gene: TRBV28; j_gene: TRBJ1-5; d_gene: TRBD1; CDR3aa: CASSFPPEGASNQPQHF; CDR3nt: TGTGCCAGCAGCTTCCCGCCCGAGGGGGCTAGCAATCAGCCCCAGCATTTT
abundance: -; v_gene: TRBV19; j_gene: TRBJ1-1; d_gene: -; CDR3aa: CASRHREALNTEAFF; CDR3nt: TGTGCCAGTAGACATAGGGAGGCCCTGAACACTGAAGCTTTCTTT
abundance: -; v_gene: TRBV4-1; j_gene: TRBJ2-1; d_gene: -; CDR3aa: CASSTRQGTGAQFF; CDR3nt: TGCGCCAGCAGCACCAGACAGGGAACGGGGGCGCAGTTCTTC
abundance: -; v_gene: TRBV14; j_gene: TRBJ1-1; d_gene: TRBD1; CDR3aa: CASSQEGQEFGVMNTEAFF; CDR3nt: TGTGCCAGCAGCCAAGAAGGACAGGAGTTTGGGGTAATGAACACTGAAGCTTTCTTT
abundance: -; v_gene: TRBV19; j_gene: TRBJ2-1; d_gene: -; CDR3aa: CASSMVTSIPPLSSYNEQFF; CDR3nt: TGTGCCAGTAGTATGGTTACATCCATCCCGCCCCTGAGCTCCTACAATGAGCAGTTCTTC
abundance: once; v_gene: TRBV5-4; j_gene: TRBJ2-1; d_gene: -; CDR3aa: CASTLLGGANEQFF; CDR3nt: TGTGCCAGCACCCTACTCGGGGGAGCCAATGAGCAGTTCTTC
abundance: -; v_gene: TRBV5-1; j_gene: TRBJ2-4; d_gene: TRBD2; CDR3aa: CASSKRLADKNIQYF; CDR3nt: TGCGCCAGCAGCAAGCGACTAGCCGACAAAAACATTCAGTACTTC
abundance: -; v_gene: TRBV21-1; j_gene: TRBJ2-5; d_gene: -; CDR3aa: CASSSETQYF; CDR3nt: TGTGCCAGCAGCTCAGAGACCCAGTACTTC
abundance: -; v_gene: TRBV27; j_gene: TRBJ1-3; d_gene: -; CDR3aa: CASSSGIGEWDTIYF; CDR3nt: TGTGCCAGCAGTTCGGGGATAGGGGAGTGGGACACCATATATTTT
abundance: -; v_gene: TRBV5-6; j_gene: TRBJ1-1; d_gene: -; CDR3aa: CASSLATGEAFF; CDR3nt: TGTGCCAGCAGCTTGGCCACGGGGGAGGCTTTCTTT
abundance: -; v_gene: TRBV6-5; j_gene: TRBJ2-2; d_gene: -; CDR3aa: CASTQGTNTGELFF; CDR3nt: TGTGCCAGCACCCAGGGGACGAACACCGGGGAGCTGTTTTTT
abundance: -; v_gene: TRBV5-4; j_gene: TRBJ2-7; d_gene: -; CDR3aa: CASSLGLGSSYEQYF; CDR3nt: TGTGCCAGCAGCTTGGGCCTAGGATCATCCTACGAGCAGTACTTC
abundance: -; v_gene: TRBV19; j_gene: TRBJ2-5; d_gene: TRBD2; CDR3aa: CASSIDREGLETQYF; CDR3nt: TGTGCCAGTAGTATAGATCGGGAGGGGCTGGAGACCCAGTACTTC
abundance: -; v_gene: TRBV28; j_gene: TRBJ2-5; d_gene: -; CDR3aa: CASSLYPGARETQYF; CDR3nt: TGTGCCAGCAGTTTATACCCGGGAGCCCGAGAGACCCAGTACTTC
abundance: -; v_gene: TRBV27; j_gene: TRBJ2-7; d_gene: TRBD2; CDR3aa: CASSFSTSGLYEQYF; CDR3nt: TGTGCCAGCAGTTTCTCTACTAGCGGCCTGTACGAGCAGTACTTC
abundance: -; v_gene: TRBV27; j_gene: TRBJ2-3; d_gene: -; CDR3aa: CASSWGGTQYF; CDR3nt: TGTGCCAGCAGTTGGGGCGGTACGCAGTATTTT
abundance: -; v_gene: TRBV6-1; j_gene: TRBJ2-3; d_gene: TRBD2; CDR3aa: CASSDVTSGRADTQYF; CDR3nt: TGTGCCAGCAGTGATGTGACTAGCGGGAGGGCAGATACGCAGTATTTT
abundance: -; v_gene: TRBV6-5; j_gene: TRBJ1-1; d_gene: -; CDR3aa: CASSSQGGNTEAFF; CDR3nt: TGTGCCAGCAGTTCACAGGGAGGGAACACTGAAGCTTTCTTT
abundance: -; v_gene: TRBV28; j_gene: TRBJ2-2; d_gene: -; CDR3aa: CASTEVGGTGELFF; CDR3nt: TGTGCCAGCACTGAGGTGGGGGGAACCGGGGAGCTGTTTTTT
abundance: -; v_gene: TRBV9; j_gene: TRBJ2-3; d_gene: TRBD1; CDR3aa: CASSKGQGSTDTQYF; CDR3nt: TGTGCCAGCAGCAAGGGACAGGGAAGCACAGATACGCAGTATTTT
abundance: -; v_gene: TRBV28; j_gene: TRBJ1-5; d_gene: -; CDR3aa: CASSKMGDGYQPQHF; CDR3nt: TGTGCCAGCAGCAAGATGGGGGACGGGTATCAGCCCCAGCATTTT
abundance: few; v_gene: TRBV7-9; j_gene: TRBJ2-7; d_gene: -; CDR3aa: CASSPGISYEQYF; CDR3nt: TGTGCCAGCAGCCCCGGGATTTCCTACGAGCAGTACTTC
abundance: -; v_gene: TRBV2; j_gene: TRBJ2-2; d_gene: -; CDR3aa: CASIGTENTGELFF; CDR3nt: TGTGCCAGCATCGGGACGGAGAACACCGGGGAGCTGTTTTTT
abundance: -; v_gene: TRBV2; j_gene: TRBJ2-2; d_gene: -; CDR3aa: CASSTRAGELFF; CDR3nt: TGTGCCAGCAGTACTAGGGCCGGGGAGCTGTTTTTT
abundance: -; v_gene: TRBV19; j_gene: TRBJ2-1; d_gene: -; CDR3aa: CASRPRQAFYNEQFF; CDR3nt: TGTGCCAGCAGACCCCGACAGGCCTTCTACAATGAGCAGTTCTTC
abundance: -; v_gene: TRBV9; j_gene: TRBJ2-3; d_gene: -; CDR3aa: CASSFGHHSSTDTQYF; CDR3nt: TGTGCCAGCAGCTTTGGACACCATTCTAGCACAGATACGCAGTATTTT
abundance: -; v_gene: TRBV28; j_gene: TRBJ1-5; d_gene: -; CDR3aa: CASSPGLLGRSNQPQHF; CDR3nt: TGTGCCAGCAGTCCGGGACTCCTCGGGAGAAGCAATCAGCCCCAGCATTTT
abundance: -; v_gene: TRBV4-1; j_gene: TRBJ1-5; d_gene: -; CDR3aa: CASSQEFQARPQHF; CDR3nt: TGCGCCAGCAGCCAAGAATTTCAGGCTCGGCCCCAGCATTTT
abundance: -; v_gene: TRBV7-8; j_gene: TRBJ1-5; d_gene: TRBD1; CDR3aa: CASSPADRERHNQPQHF; CDR3nt: TGTGCCAGCAGCCCCGCGGACAGGGAACGCCACAATCAGCCCCAGCATTTT
abundance: -; v_gene: TRBV13; j_gene: TRBJ2-5; d_gene: -; CDR3aa: CASSLRAAAVETQYF; CDR3nt: TGTGCCAGCAGCCTCCGGGCCGCCGCAGTGGAGACCCAGTACTTC
abundance: -; v_gene: TRBV18; j_gene: TRBJ2-2; d_gene: TRBD1; CDR3aa: CASSPLDRGNKAGELFF; CDR3nt: TGTGCCAGCTCACCACTGGACAGGGGCAACAAAGCCGGGGAGCTGTTTTTT
abundance: -; v_gene: TRBV5-6; j_gene: TRBJ1-5; d_gene: -; CDR3aa: CASSLSPNQPQHF; CDR3nt: TGTGCCAGCAGCTTGTCACCAAATCAGCCCCAGCATTTT
abundance: -; v_gene: TRBV28; j_gene: TRBJ1-5; d_gene: TRBD1; CDR3aa: CASSQGQGGQPQHF; CDR3nt: TGTGCCAGCAGCCAGGGACAGGGAGGACAGCCCCAGCATTTT
abundance: -; v_gene: TRBV5-1; j_gene: TRBJ1-1; d_gene: -; CDR3aa: CASSVKEDTEAFF; CDR3nt: TGCGCCAGCAGTGTGAAGGAGGACACTGAAGCTTTCTTT
abundance: -; v_gene: TRBV19; j_gene: TRBJ2-3; d_gene: -; CDR3aa: CASSTPPLGHTDTQYF; CDR3nt: TGTGCCAGTAGTACCCCCCCCCTGGGTCACACAGATACGCAGTATTTT
abundance: -; v_gene: TRBV7-6; j_gene: TRBJ1-3; d_gene: -; CDR3aa: CASSLARASGNTIYF; CDR3nt: TGTGCCAGCAGCTTAGCCAGGGCCTCTGGAAACACCATATATTTT
abundance: -; v_gene: TRBV7-6; j_gene: TRBJ2-7; d_gene: TRBD2; CDR3aa: CASSLIVGPGGRNPYEQYF; CDR3nt: TGTGCCAGCAGCCTAATCGTCGGTCCGGGCGGGAGGAACCCCTACGAGCAGTACTTC
abundance: -; v_gene: TRBV27; j_gene: TRBJ1-1; d_gene: -; CDR3aa: CASSLFSNTEAFF; CDR3nt: TGTGCCAGCAGTTTATTTTCGAACACTGAAGCTTTCTTT
abundance: -; v_gene: TRBV14; j_gene: TRBJ1-2; d_gene: TRBD1; CDR3aa: CASSSGQGFYGYTF; CDR3nt: TGTGCCAGCAGCTCGGGACAGGGCTTCTATGGCTACACCTTC
abundance: -; v_gene: TRBV23-1; j_gene: TRBJ2-2; d_gene: -; CDR3aa: CASSWWAGELFF; CDR3nt: TGCGCCAGCAGTTGGTGGGCCGGGGAGCTGTTTTTT
abundance: once; v_gene: TRBV15; j_gene: TRBJ2-7; d_gene: TRBD2; CDR3aa: CATSRGRGAYEQYF; CDR3nt: TGTGCCACCAGCAGAGGGCGGGGGGCCTACGAGCAGTACTTC
abundance: -; v_gene: TRBV28; j_gene: TRBJ2-3; d_gene: -; CDR3aa: CASSFLVTGDTQYF; CDR3nt: TGTGCCAGCAGTTTTTTGGTGACGGGGGATACGCAGTATTTT
abundance: -; v_gene: TRBV5-6; j_gene: TRBJ2-1; d_gene: -; CDR3aa: CASSLNFNEQFF; CDR3nt: TGTGCCAGCAGCTTGAACTTCAATGAGCAGTTCTTC
abundance: -; v_gene: TRBV20-1; j_gene: TRBJ2-1; d_gene: TRBD2; CDR3aa: CSDPSGRIF; CDR3nt: TGCAGTGATCCTAGCGGGAGAATCTTC
abundance: -; v_gene: TRBV9; j_gene: TRBJ1-4; d_gene: -; CDR3aa: CASSGGEAGLEGKLFF; CDR3nt: TGTGCCAGCAGCGGAGGAGAGGCGGGCTTGGAGGGAAAACTGTTTTTT
abundance: -; v_gene: TRBV5-5; j_gene: TRBJ2-2; d_gene: -; CDR3aa: CASSAGQPNTGELFF; CDR3nt: TGTGCCAGCAGCGCGGGACAGCCGAACACCGGGGAGCTGTTTTTT